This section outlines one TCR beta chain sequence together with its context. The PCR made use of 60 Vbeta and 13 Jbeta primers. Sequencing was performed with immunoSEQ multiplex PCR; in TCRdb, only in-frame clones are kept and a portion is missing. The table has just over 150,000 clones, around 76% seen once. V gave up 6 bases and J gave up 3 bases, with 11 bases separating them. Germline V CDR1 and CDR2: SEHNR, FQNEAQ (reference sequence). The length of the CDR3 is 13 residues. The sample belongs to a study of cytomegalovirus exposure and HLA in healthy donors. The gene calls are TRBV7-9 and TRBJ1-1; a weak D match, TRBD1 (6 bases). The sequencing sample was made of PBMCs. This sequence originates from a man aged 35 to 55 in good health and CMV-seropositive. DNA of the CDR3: TGTGCCAGCAGTCTTTACAGGGACACTGAAGCTTTCTTT. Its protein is CASSLYRDTEAFF.